Each of the 32 T cell receptor beta chains below was sequenced from the same sample in a study of early T cells in non-severe SARS-CoV-2 infection. Using its own MiXCR run on the 5' RACE reads, TCRdb lists one record per CDR3 protein. The sample includes about 100,000 distinct CDR3 sequences, roughly 13% of them seen just once. The sample comprised whole blood. The source of these receptors is an adult who was a healthcare worker with PCR-confirmed SARS-CoV-2 infection or an uninfected control (not recorded which).

At least ten counts were recorded for this clonotype. The V gene is TRBV30, the J gene TRBJ2-3, with unresolved D. Germline V gene lookup returns CDR1 GTSNPN and CDR2 SVGIG (reference sequence). V gave up 3 bases and J gave up 1 base, with 8 bases separating them. CDR3 length: 13 amino acids. CDR3: CAWSVKGTDTQYF. Written as DNA, the CDR3 is TGTGCCTGGAGCGTAAAGGGCACAGATACGCAGTATTTT.

The CDR3 sequence: CATAFRFRHGANVLTF. CDR3 coding DNA: TGTGCCACCGCGTTTAGGTTCCGACATGGGGCCAACGTCCTGACTTTC. This chain uses TRBV28 with TRBJ2-6; D is ambiguous. CDR3 length: 16 amino acids. The germline V and J ends were trimmed by 10 bases and 3 bases, with 19 bases remaining between them. The V gene's germline CDR1 is MDHEN and CDR2 SYDVKM.

The chain employs TRBV3-1 and TRBJ2-3; no reliable D call. The V and J ends lost 2 bases and 6 bases respectively, with 9 bases between them. This CDR3 region has 13 residues. CDR1 and CDR2 from the germline V gene are LGHDT and YNNKEL (reference sequence). CDR3 protein: CASSQNPRDTQYF. The CDR3 nucleotides read TGTGCCAGCAGCCAAAATCCCCGGGATACGCAGTATTTT.

This clonotype was found once. V and J are TRBV28 and TRBJ2-1; D is perhaps TRBD1 or TRBD2 (5 bases each). The V gene lost 5 bases and the J gene lost 4 bases, with 12 bases spanning the gap. CDR1 is MDHEN and CDR2 is SYDVKM in the germline V gene. This CDR3 has 14 residues. As DNA, the CDR3 is TGTGCCAGCAGTCAGGGAGAAGAATACAATGAGCAGTTCTTC. It encodes CASSQGEEYNEQFF.

This clonotype showed up many times. J is TRBJ1-1 and V is TRBV7-9; D perhaps matches TRBD1 (6 bases). Between the trimmed V and J ends, which lost 0 bases and 3 bases, there was a span of 11 bases. CDR1 SEHNR and CDR2 FQNEAQ come from the germline V gene (reference sequence). The CDR3 contains 15 residues. The CDR3: CASSLANRAHTEAFF. The CDR3 DNA follows: TGTGCCAGCAGCTTAGCGAACAGGGCCCACACTGAAGCTTTCTTT.

This clonotype has a count of ten or more. The junction shows a germline mismatch at one end, possibly a read error. The chain recombines TRBV20-1 with TRBJ1-5; D not certain. Germline CDR1 reads DFQATT; CDR2 reads SNEGSKA (reference sequence). The length of the CDR3 is 13 residues. This CDR3 reads CSARAASWQPQHF. As DNA, the CDR3 is TGCAGTGCGAGAGCGGCGTCGTGGCAGCCCCAGCATTTT.

This clonotype was recorded only once. The CDR3 region is CASSLPRSIEQYF. The CDR3 DNA follows: TGTGCCAGCAGTTTACCCCGGAGCATCGAGCAGTACTTC. The rearrangement uses TRBV28 and TRBJ2-7; D gene ambiguous. With 2 bases removed from V and 6 bases from J, the gap between germline ends came to 11 bases. Germline assignment: CDR1 MDHEN and CDR2 SYDVKM. This CDR3 is 13 amino acids long. Combining the CDR3 with reference TRBV28 and TRBJ2-7 gives the whole variable domain DVKVTQSSRYLVKRTGEKVFLECVQDMDHENMFWYRQDPGLGLRLIYFSYDVKMKEKGDIPEGYSVSREKKERFSLILESASTNQTSMYLCASSLPRSIEQYFGPGTRLTVT.

A single count supports this clonotype. A much larger clone is a single base away; this may be a read error. V is TRBV7-9 and J is TRBJ2-5, with 8 bases identical to TRBD2. CDR3 length: 14 residues. The germline V gene has CDR1 SEHNR and CDR2 FQNEAQ (reference sequence). The CDR3 coding sequence is TGTGGCAGCAGCCCACCTAGCGGGCAAGAGACCCAGTACTTC. This codes for CGSSPPSGQETQYF.

This clonotype was picked up many times. The chain is built from TRBV7-9 and TRBJ2-3; tentative D call: TRBD2 (6 bases). V was pared by 5 bases and J by 2 bases, with 14 bases between. The CDR3 extends over 15 amino acids. Germline V lookup: CDR1 SEHNR, CDR2 FQNEAQ (reference sequence). CDR3 nucleotides: TGTGCCAGCAGCCCCCTCGCGGGACCCACAGATACGCAGTATTTT. Protein product: CASSPLAGPTDTQYF.

In its sample, this clonotype was seen many times. This chain joins TRBV12-3 or TRBV12-4 and TRBJ2-1; D assignment may be TRBD1 or TRBD2 (5 bases each). The germline V and J ends were trimmed by 1 base and 7 bases, with 17 bases remaining between them. CDR3 length equals 16 residues. The chain's CDR3 is CASSLVDPGPVNEQFF. The CDR3 DNA follows: TGTGCCAGCAGTTTAGTCGATCCGGGGCCTGTGAATGAGCAGTTCTTC.

This chain uses TRBV16 with TRBJ2-7; the D gene is possibly TRBD2 (6 bases). With 7 bases removed from V and 0 bases from J, the gap between germline ends came to 13 bases. This CDR3 has 14 amino acids. Germline V gene data show CDR1 as KGHSY and CDR2 as FQNENV. Written as DNA, the CDR3 is TGTGCCAGCACCCGGGGACTCAGCTCCTACGAGCAGTACTTC. Its protein is CASTRGLSSYEQYF.

This rearrangement joins TRBV5-1 to TRBJ2-3, with TRBD2 identical over 11 bases. The germline CDR1 and CDR2 sequences are SGHRS and YFSETQ. V was pared by 2 bases and J by 4 bases, with 3 bases of the junction left unmatched. The CDR3 has 15 amino acids. The chain's CDR3 is CASSLLAGVSDTQYF. CDR3 coding DNA: TGCGCCAGCAGCTTACTAGCGGGAGTTTCAGATACGCAGTATTTT.

The gene calls are TRBV11-2 and TRBJ2-1, with 15 bases that match TRBD2. CDR1 and CDR2 from the germline V gene are SGHAT and FQNNGV. Losses at the gene ends were 5 bases for V and 4 bases for J; bases not matched to a gene: 15. This CDR3 contains 20 residues. The CDR3 nucleotides are TGTGCCAGCAGCCGTACCTATATAGGGACTAGCGGGGGGCTTTACAATGAGCAGTTCTTC. This sequence encodes CASSRTYIGTSGGLYNEQFF.

This clonotype has a count of ten or more. This chain links TRBV28 with TRBJ2-1; 7 positions match TRBD2. V lost 8 bases, J lost 5 bases, and 24 bases stayed unmatched. CDR1 and CDR2 (germline): MDHEN, SYDVKM. This CDR3 region has 19 residues. In nucleotides, the CDR3 is TGTGCCAGCGGGAGGGCCCTTTACTCCGACTTGTCGAAGAACAATGAGCAGTTCTTC. The encoded protein is CASGRALYSDLSKNNEQFF.

This clonotype was detected many times. The chain has TRBV6-2 or TRBV6-3 and TRBJ2-7; possible D gene TRBD2, 6 bases. The CDR3 is 14 residues long. Trimming left V 0 bases short and J 0 bases short, with 6 bases between. From germline, CDR1 is MNHEY and CDR2 SVGEGT. CDR3 DNA: TGTGCCAGCAGTTACTCTAGCGGCTCCTACGAGCAGTACTTC. It specifies CASSYSSGSYEQYF.

Ten or more counts support this clonotype. V and J are TRBV4-3 and TRBJ2-7; 8 nucleotides agree with TRBD2. The junction had 5 bases not matched to a gene; V was cut back by 0 bases and J by 4 bases. From germline, CDR1 is LGHNA and CDR2 YSLEER. The CDR3 has 15 amino acids. The DNA of the CDR3 is TGCGCCAGCAGCCAAGATCCGGCTAGCGGGTACGAGCAGTACTTC. Protein product: CASSQDPASGYEQYF.

The chain joins TRBV6-2 or TRBV6-3 to TRBJ2-7; 7 nucleotides match TRBD2. This CDR3 comprises 16 residues. Trimming removed 0 bases from V and 3 bases from J; junction bases left unmatched: 8. Germline assignment: CDR1 MNHEY and CDR2 SVGEGT. CDR3 in amino acids: CASSYSPVERDYEQYF. The CDR3 DNA sequence: TGTGCCAGCAGTTACTCTCCCGTAGAGCGGGACTACGAGCAGTACTTC.

This clonotype was picked up a small number of times. V and J are TRBV7-9 and TRBJ2-7; 9 bases map to TRBD2. The CDR3 is 17 amino acids. Trimming removed 6 bases from V and 2 bases from J; junction bases left unmatched: 14. CDR1 and CDR2 from the germline V gene are SEHNR and FQNEAQ (reference sequence). The CDR3 protein is CASRGPASGRNPYEQYF. The DNA of the CDR3 is TGTGCCAGCAGGGGCCCCGCAAGCGGGAGGAACCCCTACGAGCAGTACTTC.

This clonotype was recorded many times. V and J are TRBV6-2 or TRBV6-3 and TRBJ2-7; no reliable D call. The germline gives CDR1 MNHEY, CDR2 SVGEGT. The CDR3 is made up of 16 amino acids. V dropped 2 bases and J dropped 7 bases, with 21 bases sitting between them. The DNA for the CDR3 is TGTGCCAGCAGTTACGCCCCGCCGACCTCGAACCGGGAGCAGTACTTC. This gives the protein CASSYAPPTSNREQYF.

The chain joins TRBV2 to TRBJ1-1; TRBD1 agrees at 10 bases. The CDR3 sequence is 16 residues long. The germline CDR1 and CDR2 sequences are SNHLY and FYNNEI. V lost 2 bases, J lost 8 bases, and 11 bases stayed unmatched. As DNA, the CDR3 is TGTGCCAGCAGTGAACGGGACAGGGGTCTGCCGGGGGAAGCTTTCTTT. This translates into CASSERDRGLPGEAFF.

This clonotype was counted many times. This rearrangement joins TRBV18 to TRBJ2-7; 11 nucleotides line up with TRBD2. V shed 3 bases and J 5 bases; nucleotides not matched to a gene: 3. This CDR3 region has 14 residues. From germline, CDR1 is KGHSH and CDR2 LQKENI. CDR3 region: CASSPILAGDEQYF. The CDR3 region has the DNA TGTGCCAGCTCACCGATACTAGCGGGAGACGAGCAGTACTTC.

This clonotype has a handful of counts. The chain employs TRBV6-2 or TRBV6-3 and TRBJ1-1; D is uncertain. The CDR3 has 12 amino acids. Germline CDR1 is MNHEY and CDR2 is SVGEGT. The V and J ends lost 10 bases and 5 bases respectively, with 14 bases between them. The CDR3 DNA reads TGTGCCACCCGGACCCTGAGGACTGAAGCTTTCTTT. Translating gives CATRTLRTEAFF.

This clonotype occurred many times. The rearrangement links TRBV12-3 or TRBV12-4 to TRBJ2-2; D is unresolved. The V end lost 4 bases, the J end lost 5 bases, and 2 bases lay between the germline ends. This CDR3 region has 11 residues. CDR3 loop: CASSSTGELFF. In nucleotides, the CDR3 is TGTGCCAGCAGTTCTACCGGGGAGCTGTTTTTT.

V and J are TRBV28 and TRBJ2-7; D may match TRBD1 or TRBD2 (6 bases each). Trimming cost V 4 bases and J 6 bases, with 19 bases left between them. Germline values: CDR1 MDHEN, CDR2 SYDVKM. This CDR3 spans 15 amino acids. CDR3 nucleotide sequence: TGTGCCAGCAGTTCGACCGCGACAGGAGGGGTCGAGCAGTACTTC. Its translation: CASSSTATGGVEQYF.

The chain recombines TRBV6-5 with TRBJ2-3; perhaps D is TRBD1 or TRBD2 (5 bases each). The CDR3 spans 14 residues. Germline values: CDR1 MNHEY, CDR2 SVGAGI. Trimming shortened V by 7 bases and J by 6 bases, and 17 bases separated the two germline ends. The CDR3 DNA reads as TGTGCCAGCAAGAGACAGCCTGGGAGTGATACGCAGTATTTT. It encodes CASKRQPGSDTQYF.

This clonotype showed up many times. The rearrangement uses TRBV7-8 and TRBJ1-1; weak D call: TRBD1 (5 bases). V lost 5 bases and J 1 base, leaving 17 bases between the germline ends. CDR1 SGHVS and CDR2 FQNEAQ come from the germline V gene. The CDR3 is made up of 16 amino acids. CDR3 residues: CASSPNTGKPNTEAFF. The DNA of the CDR3 is TGTGCCAGCAGCCCTAATACAGGAAAACCGAACACTGAAGCTTTCTTT.

CDR3 nucleotide sequence: TGCAGCGTTGGGAGCCTGCAAGAGACCCAGTACTTC. It specifies CSVGSLQETQYF. This sequence joins TRBV29-1 and TRBJ2-5, with D unresolved. Per the germline V gene, CDR1 is SQVTM and CDR2 is ANQGSEA. The CDR3 runs to 12 residues. The ends were cut back, 4 bases at V and 2 bases at J, with 8 bases in the middle.

This clonotype showed up many times. This chain connects TRBV28 to TRBJ1-6; a weak D match, TRBD1 (5 bases). Trimming took 2 bases from V and 10 from J, leaving 15 bases between them. The germline CDR1 and CDR2 sequences are MDHEN and SYDVKM. This CDR3 is 15 amino acids long. The CDR3 bases are TGTGCCAGCAGTTTACGACAGACCCGGGGCTCACCCCTCCACTTT. Protein sequence: CASSLRQTRGSPLHF.

This clonotype has just a few counts. The chain uses TRBV7-2 and TRBJ1-4; D not resolved. The CDR3 consists of 13 residues. Per the germline V gene, CDR1 is SGHTA and CDR2 is FQGNSA. V was trimmed by 3 bases and J by 8 bases, leaving 10 bases between them. The CDR3 here is CASSLVAWEKLFF. The CDR3 region has the DNA TGTGCCAGCAGCTTGGTTGCGTGGGAAAAACTGTTTTTT.

The rearrangement uses TRBV7-3 and TRBJ2-3; the D gene is possibly TRBD2 (6 bases). Germline values: CDR1 SGHTA, CDR2 FQGTGA. This CDR3 contains 15 residues. Trimming cost V 3 bases and J 1 base, with 11 bases left between them. CDR3 bases: TGTGCCAGCAGCTTCGGGGGTTGGGGCACAGATACGCAGTATTTT. It is translated as CASSFGGWGTDTQYF.

This clonotype appeared many times. The chain recombines TRBV11-2 with TRBJ2-5; D gene ambiguous. The CDR3 contains 13 residues. CDR1 is SGHAT, CDR2 FQNNGV, per germline. The V and J ends lost 5 bases and 7 bases respectively, with 14 bases between them. The CDR3 DNA follows: TGTGCCAGCAGCGCAGATAGTCTACGGACCCAGTACTTC. Amino acids: CASSADSLRTQYF.

As regards this clonotype: A much larger clone is a single base away; this may be a read error. The V call is TRBV11-2, the J call TRBJ2-1; 10 bases map to TRBD2. Judging by the DNA end, TRBJ2-7 fits better; the J call may be wrong. The germline V gene has CDR1 SGHAT and CDR2 FQNNGV. The CDR3 length is 17 residues. CDR3: CASSLGPTSGTYNEQYF. The CDR3, as DNA: TGTGCCAGCAGCTTAGGGCCCACTAGCGGGACCTACAATGAGCAGTACTTC.